The clone carrying this TCR beta chain was seen repeatedly, ten times or more. The antigen is unknown. The time point: sample taken at primary tumor resection. Whole RNA from tumor, nontumor lung or frozen PBMC was sequenced unsorted. This specimen belongs to a study of spatial heterogeneity in lung cancer. Broader study findings: One measure, the expanded intratumoral alpha and beta TCR count, tracked tumor mutation counts.

The CDR3 has 13 residues. V gave up 6 bases and J gave up 1 base; unmatched junction bases: 1. Germline V CDR1 and CDR2: ENHRY, SYGVKD. Every TCR cDNA molecule bore its own unique molecular identifier. Each CDR3 protein is one row after TCRdb ran MiXCR on the 5' RACE reads. The sample holds some 96,000 distinct CDR3 sequences, under 4.5% seen once. The chain combines TRBV10-3 with TRBJ2-5; 8 nucleotides align to TRBD1. The input for sequencing was lung tumor tissue, taken at surgery. The TCR sequence derives from a male donor with early-stage non-small cell lung cancer. The CDR3, as DNA: TGTGCCATCAGAGGGACAGGCCAAGAGACCCAGTACTTC. Its translation is CAIRGTGQETQYF.